This T cell receptor beta chain was found in a study of cytomegalovirus exposure and HLA in healthy donors. On this clone itself: No antigen is known for it.

A multiplex PCR was run with 60 Vbeta primers and 13 Jbeta primers. Original processing methods: There were around 80 million unique TCR beta chains by a later count, and some 10 million of them were shared. Clones were sequenced by immunoSEQ multiplex PCR, and TCRdb holds only the in-frame ones, with some missing. The DNA gave D and trimming, while V, J and clone size come from that table. The data show roughly 130,000 clones, around 80% seen once. The study's findings and limits: Some segments of the V type, notably TRBV6-2 and TRBV6-3, were excluded as indistinguishable. A later look showed TCR association rates differing by HLA locus, highest for DRB1 and lowest for HLA-C. Another analysis was done later, and it associated around 15,000 TCR beta sequences with HLA alleles at 0.05 false discovery rate.

CDR3 length equals 13 residues. Germline values: CDR1 KGHSH, CDR2 LQKENI. V lost 3 bases and J 6 bases, leaving 12 bases between the germline ends. The receptor comes from a woman in her fifties or sixties in good health and CMV-seronegative. This rearrangement joins TRBV18 to TRBJ2-7; D uncertain. Specimen: PBMCs. CDR3 DNA: TGTGCCAGCTCACCCGAATTGGGCTCCGAGCAGTACGTC. It yields the protein CASSPELGSEQYV.